Listed below are T cell receptor beta chains from one sample, sequenced in a study of blood T cell repertoires in COVID-19. Using immunoSEQ multiplex PCR, the repertoire was profiled, and TCRdb retains in-frame clones only, with some absent. The sample shows approximately 200,000 clones, roughly 90% of them seen only once. Sequencing used peripheral blood. The receptors stem from a man in his 70s with acute or convalescent COVID-19. The CDR3 runs from the conserved cysteine through the conserved F or W. A D gene is named only where the DNA matches it firmly. Not every row has a clone size; where given, it reads once, few, many or a size class.

clone size	D gene	V gene	J gene	CDR3 DNA	CDR3 protein
-	-	TRBV9	TRBJ2-5	TGTGCCAGCAGCCCCGGGGAACGGGGGTACCCCTACTTC	CASSPGERGYPYF
-	-	TRBV5-1	TRBJ2-3	TGCGCCAGCAGCCCTAGGCGGAACACAGATACGCAGTATTTT	CASSPRRNTDTQYF
-	TRBD2	TRBV7-6	TRBJ2-3	TGTGCCAGCAGCACCTATAGCGGGGGAAGCACAGATACGCAGTATTTT	CASSTYSGGSTDTQYF
-	TRBD2	TRBV6-5	TRBJ2-7	TGTGCCAGCAGTCCACTAGCGGGAGGCTACGAGCAGTACTTC	CASSPLAGGYEQYF
-	-	TRBV18	TRBJ2-3	TGTGCCAGCTCGCGTCAGGGCGCGAGCACAGATACGCAGTATTTT	CASSRQGASTDTQYF
once	-	TRBV24-1	TRBJ2-2	TGTGCCACCAGTGGGCAGGGGCCCACCGGGGAGCTGTTTTTT	CATSGQGPTGELFF
-	-	TRBV6-5	TRBJ2-2	TGTGCCAGCAGAATGGAGCGCGGAACCGGGGAGCTGTTTTTT	CASRMERGTGELFF
-	TRBD1	TRBV2	TRBJ1-1	TGTGCCAGCAGCGCCGGGACAGGAATTACTGAAGCTTTCTTT	CASSAGTGITEAFF
-	TRBD1	TRBV5-1	TRBJ2-7	TGCGCCAGCAGCTTGGTGGGACAGGTCAACGAGCAGTACTTC	CASSLVGQVNEQYF
once	-	TRBV19	TRBJ1-5	TGTGCCAGTAGTATTAGGGGGATGCAACCCCAGCATTTT	CASSIRGMQPQHF
-	TRBD2	TRBV20-1	TRBJ2-7	TGCAGTGCTAGTTTAGCGGGAAGAAGTTACGAGCAGTACTTC	CSASLAGRSYEQYF
-	-	TRBV19	TRBJ2-3	TGTGCCAGTAGCTTGGGACTAGGGGGCGATACGCAGTATTTT	CASSLGLGGDTQYF
-	-	TRBV7-8	TRBJ1-1	TGTGCCAGCAGCTCGAGGGGGGGGAACACTGAAGCTTTCTTT	CASSSRGGNTEAFF
-	TRBD1	TRBV9	TRBJ2-2	TGTGCCAGCAGCGCTCGGGGACAGGCGAACACCGGGGAGCTGTTTTTT	CASSARGQANTGELFF
-	TRBD2	TRBV12-5	TRBJ2-1	TGTGCTAGTGGTTTGGGGGGACTAGCGTTCGGCAATGAGCAGTTCTTC	CASGLGGLAFGNEQFF
-	TRBD1	TRBV5-4	TRBJ2-7	TGTGCCAGCAGCCTAACCGGGACAGGGGGCGAGCAGTACTTC	CASSLTGTGGEQYF
once	TRBD2	TRBV7-2	TRBJ2-7	TGTGCCAGCAGCCTAAGTGGGACTAGCACCTACGAGCAGTACTTC	CASSLSGTSTYEQYF
-	-	TRBV4-1	TRBJ1-4	TGCGCCAGCAGCCAAAATACAATAGAAAAACTGTTTTTT	CASSQNTIEKLFF
-	TRBD2	TRBV24-1	TRBJ2-1	TGTGCCACCAGTGATTTGCCCCAAGCGGGAGGGAGGAATGAGCAGTTCTTC	CATSDLPQAGGRNEQFF
-	-	TRBV5-4	TRBJ1-1	TGTGCCAGCAGCTTGCGAGGGAACACTGAAGCTTTCTTT	CASSLRGNTEAFF
-	TRBD1	TRBV28	TRBJ2-4	TGTGCCAGCAGACCCCGGACAGGGCGCATTCAGTACTTC	CASRPRTGRIQYF
once	-	TRBV20-1	TRBJ1-2	TGCAGTGCTACCTACCAGGTTGGCTACACCTTC	CSATYQVGYTF
-	TRBD1	TRBV4-1	TRBJ1-4	TGCGCCAGCAGCCAAAGCTCCGGGACAGGGGCCGAAAAACTGTTTTTT	CASSQSSGTGAEKLFF
-	TRBD1	TRBV5-6	TRBJ1-2	TGTGCCAGCAGCTTGGGAGGGACAGCTGTTAACTATGGCTACACCTTC	CASSLGGTAVNYGYTF
-	-	TRBV5-6	TRBJ2-3	TGTGCCAGCAGCTTGACTGGAGATACGCAGTATTTT	CASSLTGDTQYF
-	TRBD1	TRBV24-1	TRBJ2-1	TGTGCCACCAGTGACCCGGACAGGGCGGGACGGCAGTTCTTC	CATSDPDRAGRQFF
-	-	TRBV7-2	TRBJ1-1	TGTGCCAGCAGCTCGACCCCTCAGGCAGGATCTGAAGCTTTCTTT	CASSSTPQAGSEAFF
-	TRBD1	TRBV2	TRBJ2-5	TGTGCCAGGACAAGGGGACAGCAAGAGACCCAGTACTTC	CARTRGQQETQYF
once	TRBD1	TRBV24-1	TRBJ1-1	TGTGCCACCAGTGATTCGCGGACAGGGAACACTGAAGCTTTCTTT	CATSDSRTGNTEAFF
once	-	TRBV11-2	TRBJ1-1	TGTGCCAGCAGCGCGAGCCGGAGGGGAGCTTTCTTT	CASSASRRGAFF
-	TRBD2	TRBV5-1	TRBJ2-7	TGCGCCAGCAGCTTGACTAGCGGGATTTACGAGCAGTACTTC	CASSLTSGIYEQYF
-	-	TRBV6-5	TRBJ1-1	TGTGCCAGCAGACTGTTAGCGGCTTTCTTT	CASRLLAAFF
-	TRBD1	TRBV28	TRBJ1-3	TGTGCCAGCAGTCACGGACAGGGGAGAGGCCCCCACTCTGGAAACACCATATATTTT	CASSHGQGRGPHSGNTIYF
-	TRBD1	TRBV5-4	TRBJ1-6	TGTGCCAGCAGCAACCGGGACAGGGGGCCGTCACCCCTCCACTTT	CASSNRDRGPSPLHF
-	-	TRBV15	TRBJ2-3	TGTGCCACCGAGGGCAGCACAGATACGCAGTATTTT	CATEGSTDTQYF
-	TRBD2	TRBV5-1	TRBJ2-2	TGCGCCAGCAGCTTGGATCGGGGGGCGAACACCGGGGAGCTGTTTTTT	CASSLDRGANTGELFF
-	TRBD1	TRBV19	TRBJ2-7	TGTGCCAGTAGTAAGGGACAGGGCCTCTACGAGCAGTACTTC	CASSKGQGLYEQYF
few	-	TRBV20-1	TRBJ2-1	TGCAGTGCGGCCGGGACTCAGCAGTTCTTC	CSAAGTQQFF
-	TRBD1	TRBV7-8	TRBJ2-2	TGTGCCAGCAGCTACAACGGACAGGGAAGGACCGGGGAGCTGTTTTTT	CASSYNGQGRTGELFF
-	-	TRBV19	TRBJ2-7	TGTGCCAGTAGTTTGGGGCCCATTACCTACGAGCAGTACTTC	CASSLGPITYEQYF
once	-	TRBV10-3	TRBJ1-2	TGTGCCATCAGTGGACAGCAAGCTAACTATGGCTACACCTTC	CAISGQQANYGYTF
-	TRBD1	TRBV5-1	TRBJ1-4	TGCGCCAGCACTGCCTCGGGACAGCAGAATGAAAAACTGTTTTTT	CASTASGQQNEKLFF
-	-	TRBV15	TRBJ2-5	TGTGCCACCAGCTGGGACTCTGGGGAGACCCAGTACTTC	CATSWDSGETQYF
-	-	TRBV7-3	TRBJ2-1	TGTGCCAGCAGCCCAAGGACATCAGCCTCCTACAATGAGCAGTTCTTC	CASSPRTSASYNEQFF
-	-	TRBV28	TRBJ1-2	TGTGCCAGCAAAGGAGGGAAACGTGGCTACACCTTC	CASKGGKRGYTF
-	-	TRBV28	TRBJ1-1	TGTGCCAGCAGTTCCCCTGGCGGGACGAACACTGAAGCTTTCTTT	CASSSPGGTNTEAFF
-	TRBD1	TRBV28	TRBJ2-7	TGTGCCAGCAGTTCCCCTATCCTGGCAGGGGGCTACGAGCAGTACTTC	CASSSPILAGGYEQYF
once	TRBD2	TRBV5-1	TRBJ2-2	TGCGCCAGCGCAGCGGGAGGGCCAGGCGGGGAGCTGTTTTTT	CASAAGGPGGELFF
-	-	TRBV18	TRBJ2-2	TGTGCCAGCTCCAAACGTTCGGGAGACACCGGGGAGCTGTTTTTT	CASSKRSGDTGELFF
-	TRBD2	TRBV28	TRBJ2-3	TGTGCCAGCAGTTTAGGGACTACCACAGATACGCAGTATTTT	CASSLGTTTDTQYF
-	-	TRBV28	TRBJ1-5	TGTGCCAGCAGTTTATTGGCTTTTGGCACCGACTATAGCAATCAGCCCCAGCATTTT	CASSLLAFGTDYSNQPQHF
-	-	TRBV28	TRBJ2-7	TGTGCCAGTACAGGTTCCCAACCCTACGAGCAGTACTTC	CASTGSQPYEQYF
-	-	TRBV20-1	TRBJ2-7	TGCAGTGCTAGTTTTCCGGTAACCTCCTACGAGCAGTACTTC	CSASFPVTSYEQYF
-	-	TRBV6-1	TRBJ1-5	TGTGCCAGCAGTGACCCCGGGCAGCCCCAGCATTTT	CASSDPGQPQHF